A single T cell receptor (beta chain) is shown here with its context. Its antigen is not known. With a much larger clone just one base away, this may be a read error. The cDNA was synthesized by means of template-switch 5'RACE, which was carried out with 10-nucleotide random UMIs. Via MiXCR, TCRdb re-called the 5' RACE reads, giving one row per CDR3 protein. Here the sample spans some 65,000 distinct CDR3 sequences, around 4% being singletons. This specimen belongs to a study of neurological immune-mediated disorders. Whole-study results and caveats: No link was found between any clinical or MRI feature and the multiple sclerosis repertoire cluster.

PBMCs stored at -80 C, 2 million in total, were the source of the unsorted libraries. The CDR3 consists of 14 residues. Germline V gives CDR1 SGHRS, CDR2 YFSETQ. The chain carries TRBV5-1 and TRBJ1-5; the D is unclear. The sequence came from a middle-aged man with multiple sclerosis. Sequences were obtained from PBMCs. The CDR3 here is CATSLRGGNQPQHF. CDR3 DNA sequence: TGCGCCACCAGCCTACGCGGGGGCAATCAGCCCCAGCATTTT.